The 25 T cell receptor beta chains below all came from one sample that was sequenced in a study of blood T cell repertoires in COVID-19. Measured with immunoSEQ multiplex PCR; TCRdb has only the in-frame clones, and not every one. The sample consists of 150,000 or so clones, less than 85% of them appearing once. Sequenced material: PBMCs or T cells enriched from blood (not recorded which). Receptors originate from a man aged 55 to 70 who had recovered from COVID-19.

This chain joins TRBV6-1 and TRBJ2-7, with D perhaps matching TRBD2 (5 bases). CDR1 and CDR2 from the germline V gene are MNHNS and SASEGT. Trimming took off 2 bases at V and 12 bases at J, with 14 bases between the two ends. The CDR3 totals 12 residues. The CDR3 region is CASSERGRSWYF. The CDR3 bases are TGTGCCAGCAGTGAACGGGGTAGAAGTTGGTACTTC.

The chain couples TRBV13 to TRBJ2-5; no definite D call. V gave up 5 bases and J gave up 7 bases, with 8 bases separating them. This CDR3 contains 11 residues. CDR1 and CDR2 (germline): PRHDT, FYEKMQ (reference sequence). CDR3 in amino acids: CASSLVGTQYF. CDR3 DNA sequence: TGTGCCAGCAGCCTTGTCGGGACCCAGTACTTC.

The chain links TRBV6-2 or TRBV6-3 to TRBJ1-1, with D hard to call. V was clipped by 3 bases and J by 4 bases, with 12 bases between them. This CDR3 is 14 amino acids long. Germline values: CDR1 MNHEY, CDR2 SVGEGT. The CDR3 region has the DNA TGTGCCAGCAGTTATCGGGGAGAAGGCACTGAAGCTTTCTTT. It specifies CASSYRGEGTEAFF.

Only one count was recorded for this clone. The rearrangement uses TRBV5-1 and TRBJ2-6; weak D call: TRBD2 (5 bases). Looked up from germline, CDR1 is SGHRS and CDR2 is YFSETQ. The V end lost 0 bases, the J end lost 0 bases, and 7 bases lay between the germline ends. The CDR3 is made up of 16 amino acids. The CDR3: CASSLGEYSGANVLTF. CDR3 bases: TGCGCCAGCAGCTTGGGGGAGTACTCTGGGGCCAACGTCCTGACTTTC.

The genes are TRBV7-6 and TRBJ2-3; TRBD2 agrees at 7 bases. Germline V gives CDR1 SGHVS, CDR2 FNYEAQ. J lost 0 bases, V lost 8 bases, and 8 bases had no gene match. The CDR3 extends over 15 amino acids. The DNA for the CDR3 is TGTGCCAGCTCCAGCGGGGCCGATAGCACAGATACGCAGTATTTT. Protein product: CASSSGADSTDTQYF.

The rearrangement links TRBV13 to TRBJ2-3; 12 bases are a match to TRBD2. This CDR3 contains 17 residues. Germline loops: CDR1 PRHDT, CDR2 FYEKMQ (reference sequence). Trimming took 5 bases from V and 4 from J; bases not matched to a gene: 10. The chain's CDR3 is CASSIMTSGSRSDTQYF. The CDR3 DNA follows: TGTGCCAGCAGCATTATGACTAGCGGGAGTCGGTCAGATACGCAGTATTTT.

The chain carries TRBV5-1 and TRBJ2-3, with D uncertain. Germline V gene data show CDR1 as SGHRS and CDR2 as YFSETQ. V shed 0 bases and J shed 4 bases, with 3 bases lying between them. There are 12 residues in the CDR3. The CDR3 region has the DNA TGCGCCAGCAGCTTGGTCTCAGATACGCAGTATTTT. Translation: CASSLVSDTQYF.

Only a few counts were recorded for this clone. The rearrangement uses TRBV12-3 or TRBV12-4 and TRBJ1-5, with unresolved D. The V gene lost 3 bases and the J gene lost 8 bases, with 8 bases spanning the gap. The CDR3 has 12 residues. The CDR3 DNA follows: TGTGCCAGCAGTTTTAACTTAGAGCCCCAGCATTTT. This translates into CASSFNLEPQHF.

CDR3 loop: CASSLTGGDDYGYTF. The DNA of the CDR3 is TGTGCCAGCAGCTTAACAGGGGGTGATGACTATGGCTACACCTTC. The J gene is TRBJ1-2, the V gene TRBV7-3, with a weak D call TRBD1 (6 bases). The CDR3 contains 15 residues. The V gene lost 0 bases and the J gene lost 3 bases, with 11 bases spanning the gap. Germline CDR1 and CDR2: SGHTA and FQGTGA.

The rearrangement links TRBV10-1 to TRBJ1-6; D is undetermined. Trimming left V 4 bases short and J 11 bases short, with 12 bases between. Germline CDR1 WNHNN, CDR2 SYGVQD (reference sequence). CDR3 length: 13 amino acids. CDR3 DNA sequence: TGCGCCAGCAGTGCCATGGCCCATCCACCCCTCCACTTT. Amino acid sequence: CASSAMAHPPLHF.

V gene TRBV30 combines with J gene TRBJ1-4; unclear D gene. The germline V and J ends were trimmed by 2 bases and 5 bases, with 9 bases remaining between them. The CDR3 sequence is 13 residues long. Germline loops: CDR1 GTSNPN, CDR2 SVGIG (reference sequence). The CDR3 sequence is CAWSYRVNEKLFF. The CDR3 DNA reads as TGTGCCTGGAGTTACCGGGTGAATGAAAAACTGTTTTTT.

The J gene is TRBJ2-1, the V gene TRBV7-9; TRBD2 matches 11 bases. The ends lost 0 bases at V and 6 bases at J; junction bases unmatched: 4. This CDR3 has 16 amino acids. CDR1 is SEHNR and CDR2 is FQNEAQ in the germline V gene (reference sequence). The CDR3: CASSLAGLAGLNEQFF. The CDR3 coding sequence is TGTGCCAGCAGCTTAGCAGGACTAGCGGGTCTCAATGAGCAGTTCTTC.

This clone was recorded a few times. The genes are TRBV7-8 and TRBJ1-2; D not resolved. This CDR3 has 17 amino acids. Trimming shortened V by 5 bases and J by 4 bases, and 23 bases separated the two germline ends. The germline CDR1 and CDR2 sequences are SGHVS and FQNEAQ. CDR3 sequence: CASSPPGPGADGYGYTF. The CDR3 bases are TGTGCCAGCAGCCCCCCCGGTCCGGGAGCGGACGGCTATGGCTACACCTTC. Filled out from reference TRBV7-8 and TRBJ1-2, the complete variable domain reads GAGVSQSPRYKVAKRGQDVALRCDPISGHVSLFWYQQALGQGPEFLTYFQNEAQLDKSGLPSDRFFAERPEGSVSTLKIQRTQQEDSAVYLCASSPPGPGADGYGYTFGSGTRLTVV.

This chain joins TRBV7-6 and TRBJ2-2; tentative D call: TRBD2 (5 bases). V dropped 5 bases and J dropped 8 bases, with 18 bases sitting between them. There are 15 residues in the CDR3. The germline gives CDR1 SGHVS, CDR2 FNYEAQ. This CDR3 reads CASSPSPNPEGELFF. The CDR3 DNA reads TGTGCCAGCAGCCCTAGCCCTAATCCTGAGGGGGAGCTGTTTTTT. Filled out from reference TRBV7-6 and TRBJ2-2, the complete variable domain reads GAGVSQSPRYKVTKRGQDVALRCDPISGHVSLYWYRQALGQGPEFLTYFNYEAQQDKSGLPNDRFSAERPEGSISTLTIQRTEQRDSAMYRCASSPSPNPEGELFFGEGSRLTVL.

The chain couples TRBV5-1 to TRBJ1-2; D not resolved. The CDR3 spans 13 residues. V was trimmed by 5 bases and J by 1 base, leaving 9 bases between them. Germline V gene data show CDR1 as SGHRS and CDR2 as YFSETQ. This CDR3 reads CASRTQSNYGYTF. In DNA form, the CDR3 reads TGCGCCAGCAGAACACAGAGTAACTATGGCTACACCTTC.

The chain uses TRBV4-1 and TRBJ2-7; TRBD1 might be the D (6 bases). V was cut by 4 bases and J by 3 bases, with 10 bases left in between. CDR3 length: 13 residues. The germline gives CDR1 MGHRA, CDR2 YSYEKL. CDR3 DNA: TGCGCCAGCAGCCTCGGACAGAACTACGAGCAGTACTTC. As protein: CASSLGQNYEQYF.

The chain has TRBV7-8 and TRBJ1-5; D call uncertain. CDR1 is SGHVS and CDR2 is FQNEAQ in the germline V gene. V gave up 5 bases and J gave up 3 bases, with 14 bases separating them. The CDR3 contains 15 residues. The CDR3 protein is CASSNADGLNQPQHF. The DNA for the CDR3 is TGTGCCAGCAGCAATGCGGACGGACTCAATCAGCCCCAGCATTTT.

The chain combines TRBV3-1 (or the pseudogene TRBV3-2) with TRBJ2-1; TRBD2 is a possible D gene (5 bases). CDR3 length: 16 residues. Trimming removed 1 base at V and 8 bases at J, with 18 bases between. CDR1 and CDR2 from the germline V gene are LGHDT and YNNKEL (reference sequence). The CDR3 DNA follows: TGTGCCAGCAGCCAAGCCTGGCCTTTCGAGGAGGATGAGCAGTTCTTC. Translated, it gives CASSQAWPFEEDEQFF.

This rearrangement joins TRBV10-3 to TRBJ2-7, with unresolved D. CDR1 is ENHRY, CDR2 SYGVKD, per germline. V was pared by 4 bases and J by 5 bases, with 9 bases between. This CDR3 is 12 amino acids long. The CDR3 DNA sequence: TGTGCCATCAGTGTAGAGGCCGACGAGCAGTACTTC. It translates to CAISVEADEQYF.

The chain recombines TRBV5-4 with TRBJ2-2, with D perhaps matching TRBD2 (6 bases). V dropped 4 bases and J dropped 0 bases, with 7 bases sitting between them. The CDR3 runs 14 residues. CDR1 is SGHNT and CDR2 is YYREEE in the germline V gene (reference sequence). CDR3 in DNA: TGTGCCAGCAGCAGGACTACGAACACCGGGGAGCTGTTTTTT. It is translated as CASSRTTNTGELFF.

CDR3 loop: CASSLEWATVASEAFF. In DNA, the CDR3 is TGCGCCAGCAGCTTGGAGTGGGCGACAGTGGCCTCGGAAGCTTTCTTT. The chain carries TRBV5-1 and TRBJ1-1; possible D gene TRBD1, 5 bases. There are 16 residues in the CDR3. The V end lost 0 bases, the J end lost 8 bases, and 20 bases lay between the germline ends. CDR1 is SGHRS and CDR2 is YFSETQ in the germline V gene.

This chain uses TRBV29-1 with TRBJ1-2; D is possibly TRBD1 (5 bases). V was pared by 0 bases and J by 4 bases, with 12 bases between. The CDR3 totals 14 residues. Germline lookup yields CDR1 SQVTM and CDR2 ANQGSEA. This CDR3 is CSVEDERRGYGYTF. DNA for the CDR3: TGCAGCGTTGAAGACGAGCGGAGGGGCTATGGCTACACCTTC.

The gene calls are TRBV5-1 and TRBJ2-5, with 13 bases identical to TRBD2. The germline V gene encodes CDR1 SGHRS and CDR2 YFSETQ. The CDR3 length is 17 residues. With V trimmed by 4 bases and J by 4 bases, 10 bases remained unmatched. Here the CDR3 reads CASSLRTSGRGGETQYF. For the CDR3, the DNA is TGCGCCAGCAGCCTCCGGACTAGCGGGAGAGGTGGAGAGACCCAGTACTTC.

This rearrangement joins TRBV28 to TRBJ2-7, with D possibly matching TRBD2 (5 bases). This CDR3 spans 11 amino acids. CDR1 is MDHEN, CDR2 SYDVKM, per germline. The V and J ends lost 6 bases and 7 bases respectively, with 10 bases between them. The DNA of the CDR3 is TGTGCCAGCAGCCCGCCGGGGGAGCAGTACTTC. Amino acids: CASSPPGEQYF.

The chain recombines TRBV5-1 with TRBJ1-2; a possible D gene is TRBD1 (6 bases). The CDR3 runs to 15 residues. V gave up 0 bases and J gave up 4 bases, with 13 bases separating them. Germline loops: CDR1 SGHRS, CDR2 YFSETQ. This CDR3 reads CASSLDGRGTYGYTF. The CDR3 DNA sequence: TGCGCCAGCAGCTTGGATGGCAGGGGAACCTATGGCTACACCTTC.